This T cell receptor (beta chain) was identified during a study of regulatory T cells in long-lasting Graves disease. In building TCR beta libraries, iRepertoire HTBI primers were used together with Arm-PCR of CDR3 regions. Original analysis: Identification of gene segments yielded more than 55 TRBV and 13 to 15 TRBJ across samples. MiXCR was run by TCRdb on the multiplex PCR reads, yielding one entry per CDR3 protein. TCRdb assigned the V and J calls; the authors' analysis was not used. The sample yields some 430,000 distinct CDR3 sequences, about 22% seen once. CDR1 and CDR2 from the germline V gene are MDHEN and SYDVKM. Trimming stripped 4 bases from V and 3 bases from J, with 9 bases between. This CDR3 contains 13 residues. As to time point: persistent/refractory GD, antithyroid drugs over 5 years with positive TRAb. After RNA was extracted from PBMCs, the TCR library was made from it. This clonotype has more than one count but fewer than ten. No antigen is known for it.

Overall study findings and caveats: Limited samples may have lowered accuracy. The study found persistent patients shared more public clonotypes (approximately 2,700) than new patients (roughly 880). Persistent disease favored TRBV28, TRBJ1-2 and TRBJ2-5.

The source material was peripheral blood mononuclear cells (PBMCs), sampled when the disease was refractory, from a patient treated with antithyroid drugs. The origin of this receptor is a female donor with Graves disease. The V call is TRBV28, the J call TRBJ1-1, with unresolved D. CDR3 region: CASSYPGDTEAFF. CDR3 DNA sequence: TGTGCCAGCAGTTATCCGGGAGACACTGAAGCTTTCTTT.